The 32 T cell receptor beta chains below come from one sample, sequenced in a study of shared clonotypes between healthy human individuals. Produced via immunoSEQ multiplex PCR; TCRdb's table is partial and in-frame only. The sample has about 2.3 million clones, more than 85% seen once. The sequenced sample consisted of naive CD4+ T cells from PBMCs. Subset given: CD45RA+ positively selected. The origin of the receptors is a man aged 18 to 30 in good health. Some clones in this sample may be carry-over from other donors' samples.

The chain links TRBV19 to TRBJ2-5, with D tentatively TRBD1 (6 bases). Trimming left V 4 bases short and J 1 base short, with 13 bases between. The CDR3 is made up of 15 amino acids. CDR1 and CDR2 from the germline V gene are LNHDA and SQIVND (reference sequence). CDR3 in amino acids: CASSTIRGTQETQYF. CDR3 coding DNA: TGTGCCAGTAGTACTATTAGGGGGACCCAAGAGACCCAGTACTTC.

Remarks on this clone: One end of the junction varies from germline; a read error may be responsible. This sequence joins TRBV18 and TRBJ1-3, with D possibly TRBD1 on 6 matching bases. The CDR3 consists of 14 residues. The germline V gene has CDR1 KGHSH and CDR2 LQKENI. CDR3 sequence: CASRGTRAGNTIYF. The CDR3 DNA follows: TGTGCCAGCCGCGGGACACGGGCTGGTAACACCATATATTTT.

V usage is TRBV2 and J usage is TRBJ2-3, with D uncertain. V gave up 7 bases and J gave up 6 bases, with 8 bases separating them. CDR3 length: 11 residues. Germline V CDR1 and CDR2: SNHLY, FYNNEI. This CDR3 is CASIRRDTQYF. The CDR3 region has the DNA TGTGCCAGCATCAGGCGGGATACGCAGTATTTT.

Only a few counts were recorded for this clone. The chain has TRBV27 and TRBJ1-5, with D possibly being TRBD1 (6 bases). V was cut by 5 bases and J by 6 bases, with 17 bases left in between. CDR1 MNHEY and CDR2 SMNVEV come from the germline V gene (reference sequence). CDR3 length: 15 residues. CDR3 DNA: TGTGCCAGCAGTCCGCGGGACACCCCTAGTCAGCCCCAGCATTTT. Translating gives CASSPRDTPSQPQHF.

This chain joins TRBV4-1 and TRBJ1-2, with 10 bases aligning to TRBD1. Germline V lookup: CDR1 MGHRA, CDR2 YSYEKL. After removal of 4 bases from V and 4 bases from J, the junction contained 6 bases not matched to a gene. CDR3 length equals 15 residues. CDR3 sequence reads: CASSRDRGQVYGYTF. The CDR3 DNA sequence: TGCGCCAGCAGCCGCGACAGGGGGCAGGTCTATGGCTACACCTTC.

The chain carries TRBV11-2 and TRBJ2-7; 9 bases match TRBD2. The CDR3 runs to 14 residues. Germline assignment: CDR1 SGHAT and CDR2 FQNNGV. V lost 1 base to trimming and J lost 6 bases; unmatched junction nucleotides: 4. The DNA of the CDR3 is TGTGCCAGCAGCTTAGGGGGACTAGCCGGCGAGCAGTACTTC. The encoded protein is CASSLGGLAGEQYF.

This chain links TRBV6-5 with TRBJ2-1, with 9 bases lining up with TRBD2. Trimming cost V 6 bases and J 2 bases; bases outside gene matches: 5. CDR1 is MNHEY, CDR2 SVGAGI, per germline. This CDR3 spans 15 amino acids. The CDR3 loop reads CASRAAGGPYNEQFF. CDR3 bases: TGTGCCAGCAGGGCAGCGGGAGGCCCCTACAATGAGCAGTTCTTC.

To note about this clone: The sample contains more than one DNA sequence encoding this CDR3. J is TRBJ2-3 and V is TRBV28; no firm D call. Trimming cost V 2 bases and J 3 bases, with 3 bases left between them. The germline V gene encodes CDR1 MDHEN and CDR2 SYDVKM. CDR3 size: 12 residues. This CDR3 reads CASSLATDTQYF. For the CDR3, the DNA is TGTGCCAGCAGTTTAGCGACAGATACGCAGTATTTT.

On this clone: Other DNA sequences in this sample translate to the same CDR3. This rearrangement joins TRBV28 to TRBJ2-5, with 7 positions matching TRBD1. Losses at the gene ends were 5 bases for V and 1 base for J; bases not matched to a gene: 7. Germline V gene data show CDR1 as MDHEN and CDR2 as SYDVKM. CDR3 length: 15 amino acids. The CDR3 reads CASSTPGTAQETQYF. In DNA form, the CDR3 reads TGTGCCAGCAGTACCCCCGGGACAGCCCAAGAGACCCAGTACTTC.

With regard to this clone: The sample carries other DNA sequences with the same CDR3. This sequence joins TRBV11-2 and TRBJ2-1; tentative D call: TRBD2 (6 bases). V was trimmed by 5 bases and J by 4 bases, leaving 12 bases between them. Germline values: CDR1 SGHAT, CDR2 FQNNGV. The CDR3 length is 14 residues. CDR3: CASSPTAGYNEQFF. The CDR3 DNA reads as TGTGCCAGCAGCCCCACGGCGGGATACAATGAGCAGTTCTTC.

V gene TRBV29-1 combines with J gene TRBJ2-3; 8 bases fit TRBD2. With V trimmed by 8 bases and J by 4 bases, 8 bases remained unmatched. This CDR3 contains 13 residues. Germline V gene sequence: CDR1 SQVTM, CDR2 ANQGSEA. CDR3 sequence reads: CSCRLLAADTQYF. CDR3 DNA sequence: TGCAGCTGTAGGCTACTAGCGGCAGATACGCAGTATTTT.

This clone was observed a single time. The rearrangement links TRBV30 to TRBJ2-7; D call uncertain. This CDR3 is built from 12 residues. The V gene's germline CDR1 is GTSNPN and CDR2 SVGIG (reference sequence). Between the trimmed V and J ends, which lost 2 bases and 2 bases, there was a span of 7 bases. CDR3 sequence reads: CAWSTETYEQYF. In DNA, the CDR3 is TGTGCCTGGAGTACAGAAACCTACGAGCAGTACTTC. Combining the CDR3 with reference TRBV30 and TRBJ2-7 gives the whole variable domain SQTIHQWPATLVQPVGSPLSLECTVEGTSNPNLYWYRQAAGRGLQLLFYSVGIGQISSEVPQNLSASRPQDRQFILSSKKLLLSDSGFYLCAWSTETYEQYFGPGTRLTVT.

The V and J genes are TRBV7-2 and TRBJ2-2; tentative D call: TRBD2 (6 bases). CDR1 is SGHTA, CDR2 FQGNSA, per germline. The CDR3 consists of 16 residues. Trimming removed 4 bases from V and 4 bases from J, with 16 bases in between. Here the CDR3 DNA reads TGTGCCAGCAGCTCCCAAGCACGGGAGAGCACCGGGGAGCTGTTTTTT. It translates to CASSSQARESTGELFF. The variable domain in full, with the rest retrieved from reference TRBV7-2 and TRBJ2-2, is GAGVSQSPSNKVTEKGKDVELRCDPISGHTALYWYRQSLGQGLEFLIYFQGNSAPDKSGLPSDRFSAERTGGSVSTLTIQRTQQEDSAVYLCASSSQARESTGELFFGEGSRLTVL.

This chain connects TRBV19 to TRBJ1-5, with D perhaps TRBD1 (5 bases). With 9 bases removed from V and 7 bases from J, the gap between germline ends came to 19 bases. Germline CDR1 reads LNHDA; CDR2 reads SQIVND (reference sequence). CDR3 length: 14 amino acids. The CDR3, as DNA: TGTGCCAGCAACCCCTGGGAGGGGCGACAGCCCCAGCATTTT. Its protein is CASNPWEGRQPQHF.

The rearrangement uses TRBV18 and TRBJ2-5; D uncertain. Germline V gives CDR1 KGHSH, CDR2 LQKENI. The V and J ends lost 0 bases and 1 base respectively, with 9 bases between them. This CDR3 is built from 15 residues. Here the CDR3 reads CASSPPGSAQETQYF. The CDR3 coding sequence is TGTGCCAGCTCACCACCGGGCAGCGCCCAAGAGACCCAGTACTTC.

Regarding this clone: This CDR3 is also generated by other DNA sequences in the sample. The J gene is TRBJ2-7, the V gene TRBV20-1; D gene unclear. Germline-derived CDR1 and CDR2 are DFQATT and SNEGSKA (reference sequence). The length of the CDR3 is 11 residues. Trimming removed 2 bases from V and 3 bases from J, with 5 bases in between. The CDR3 here is CSARPNYEQYF. The CDR3 bases are TGCAGTGCTAGACCGAACTACGAGCAGTACTTC.

This clone occurred once. V gene TRBV7-6 combines with J gene TRBJ1-1, with D unresolved. The CDR3 length is 14 residues. V lost 5 bases to trimming and J lost 5 bases, with 15 bases between them. CDR1 is SGHVS and CDR2 is FNYEAQ in the germline V gene. CDR3 loop: CASSAPGLGTEAFF. The CDR3 bases are TGTGCCAGCAGCGCGCCAGGCCTGGGAACTGAAGCTTTCTTT.

V usage is TRBV9 and J usage is TRBJ1-3, with D hard to call. Germline V gives CDR1 SGDLS, CDR2 YYNGEE. V shed 0 bases and J shed 2 bases, with 9 bases lying between them. This CDR3 is built from 15 residues. The CDR3 DNA sequence: TGTGCCAGCAGCGTAGGGAGGGCGACTGGAAACACCATATATTTT. This gives the protein CASSVGRATGNTIYF.

The chain employs TRBV6-5 and TRBJ1-2, with D possibly TRBD1 on 5 matching bases. In germline, CDR1 is MNHEY, CDR2 SVGAGI. The CDR3 sequence is 13 residues long. V shed 1 base and J shed 8 bases, with 11 bases lying between them. The CDR3 region is CASSYLGEGGYTF. The CDR3 DNA is TGTGCCAGCAGTTACTTAGGGGAGGGCGGCTACACCTTC.

V is TRBV19 and J is TRBJ1-4; D not resolved. Germline V gene sequence: CDR1 LNHDA, CDR2 SQIVND (reference sequence). The CDR3 is 13 residues long. Trimming removed 4 bases at V and 8 bases at J, with 11 bases between. The CDR3 spells CASSTRPEEKLFF. The CDR3 nucleotides are TGTGCCAGTAGTACCCGACCGGAGGAAAAACTGTTTTTT.

This chain's CDR3 is CASSTGQKTEAFF. CDR3 sequence (DNA): TGCGCCAGCAGCACGGGACAGAAAACTGAAGCTTTCTTT. This chain joins TRBV5-1 and TRBJ1-1; 7 bases match TRBD1. This CDR3 spans 13 amino acids. Germline V gene sequence: CDR1 SGHRS, CDR2 YFSETQ. Trimming at V came to 4 bases and at J to 5 bases, leaving 5 bases not matched to a gene.

This clone was detected only once. The J gene is TRBJ2-7, the V gene TRBV11-2, with 7 bases identical to TRBD2. Looked up from germline, CDR1 is SGHAT and CDR2 is FQNNGV. V dropped 3 bases and J dropped 3; count of bases not matched to a gene: 5. CDR3 length: 14 residues. CDR3 nucleotides: TGTGCCAGCAGCTTTAGCGGGTACTACTACGAGCAGTACTTC. The encoded protein is CASSFSGYYYEQYF.

The CDR3, as DNA: TGTGCCAGCTCACTAAACGGACAGGAAGAATATAGCAATCAGCCCCAGCATTTT. Translating gives CASSLNGQEEYSNQPQHF. The rearrangement links TRBV18 to TRBJ1-5; 7 bases line up with TRBD1. V lost 4 bases, J lost 0 bases, and 12 bases stayed unmatched. The CDR3 runs to 18 residues. Germline CDR1 KGHSH, CDR2 LQKENI.

The chain couples TRBV28 to TRBJ2-1, with TRBD2 identical over 8 bases. Germline V gene data show CDR1 as MDHEN and CDR2 as SYDVKM. This CDR3 is 15 amino acids long. V dropped 3 bases and J dropped 4; count of bases not matched to a gene: 5. CDR3 nucleotide sequence: TGTGCCAGCAGTTTTGTGGCGGGAGGTTACAATGAGCAGTTCTTC. The encoded protein is CASSFVAGGYNEQFF.

The V gene is TRBV5-1, the J gene TRBJ2-6; 8 positions match TRBD1. V was pared by 4 bases and J by 3 bases, with 6 bases of the junction left unmatched. The CDR3 spans 16 residues. From germline, CDR1 is SGHRS and CDR2 YFSETQ. The CDR3 here is CASSPGQGDGANVLTF. The CDR3 nucleotides are TGCGCCAGCAGCCCCGGACAGGGTGATGGGGCCAACGTCCTGACTTTC.

This clone has a handful of counts. The CDR3 sequence: CASSLSGNTEAFF. The CDR3 DNA reads as TGTGCCAGCAGCTTATCAGGAAACACTGAAGCTTTCTTT. The gene calls are TRBV7-7 and TRBJ1-1; D is unclear. V dropped 2 bases and J dropped 2 bases, with 6 bases sitting between them. The CDR3 runs to 13 residues. CDR1 and CDR2 from the germline V gene are SSHAT and FNYEAQ (reference sequence).

About this clone itself: Different DNA sequences within this sample yield the same CDR3. This chain links TRBV7-2 with TRBJ2-2, with 11 bases matching TRBD1. This CDR3 region has 15 residues. Germline V CDR1 and CDR2: SGHTA, FQGNSA. Trimming removed 0 bases from V and 7 bases from J; junction bases left unmatched: 1. DNA for the CDR3: TGTGCCAGCAGCTTAGCGGGACAGGGGGTCGGGGAGCTGTTTTTT. Amino acids: CASSLAGQGVGELFF.

The chain couples TRBV6-5 to TRBJ1-6, with D maybe TRBD1 (5 bases). This CDR3 spans 15 amino acids. V was pared by 0 bases and J by 10 bases, with 13 bases between. CDR1 and CDR2 from the germline V gene are MNHEY and SVGAGI. The chain's CDR3 is CASSYSGQGWSPLHF. The CDR3 bases are TGTGCCAGCAGTTACTCGGGGCAGGGCTGGTCACCCCTCCACTTT.

The chain is built from TRBV29-1 and TRBJ2-1; 8 nucleotides agree with TRBD2. The CDR3 contains 14 residues. The trim removed 7 bases at V and 3 bases at J, leaving 8 bases unmatched. Germline V gene lookup returns CDR1 SQVTM and CDR2 ANQGSEA. In nucleotides, the CDR3 is TGCAGCGAGTCTAGGCTAGCGGGCTACAATGAGCAGTTCTTC. Its translation is CSESRLAGYNEQFF.

The genes are TRBV7-3 and TRBJ2-7; D gene unclear. The CDR3 runs 13 residues. The germline V gene encodes CDR1 SGHTA and CDR2 FQGTGA. V was cut by 4 bases and J by 2 bases, with 9 bases left in between. CDR3 bases: TGTGCCAGCAGCTCTTCCCCCCCCTACGAGCAGTACTTC. It specifies CASSSSPPYEQYF.

The V call is TRBV9, the J call TRBJ1-1; a possible D gene is TRBD1 (5 bases). The CDR3 totals 13 residues. Germline V lookup: CDR1 SGDLS, CDR2 YYNGEE. V lost 0 bases to trimming and J lost 9 bases, with 12 bases between them. The CDR3 region has the DNA TGTGCCAGCAGCGTAGAAGGTTCAGGGCAAGCTTTCTTT. Its protein is CASSVEGSGQAFF.

This chain joins TRBV19 and TRBJ1-2; D is possibly TRBD1 (6 bases). The germline CDR1 and CDR2 sequences are LNHDA and SQIVND (reference sequence). The CDR3 has 14 residues. The V end lost 3 bases, the J end lost 4 bases, and 12 bases lay between the germline ends. The CDR3 DNA is TGTGCCAGTAGTATTCCCGGACAGAGCTATGGCTACACCTTC. This encodes CASSIPGQSYGYTF.